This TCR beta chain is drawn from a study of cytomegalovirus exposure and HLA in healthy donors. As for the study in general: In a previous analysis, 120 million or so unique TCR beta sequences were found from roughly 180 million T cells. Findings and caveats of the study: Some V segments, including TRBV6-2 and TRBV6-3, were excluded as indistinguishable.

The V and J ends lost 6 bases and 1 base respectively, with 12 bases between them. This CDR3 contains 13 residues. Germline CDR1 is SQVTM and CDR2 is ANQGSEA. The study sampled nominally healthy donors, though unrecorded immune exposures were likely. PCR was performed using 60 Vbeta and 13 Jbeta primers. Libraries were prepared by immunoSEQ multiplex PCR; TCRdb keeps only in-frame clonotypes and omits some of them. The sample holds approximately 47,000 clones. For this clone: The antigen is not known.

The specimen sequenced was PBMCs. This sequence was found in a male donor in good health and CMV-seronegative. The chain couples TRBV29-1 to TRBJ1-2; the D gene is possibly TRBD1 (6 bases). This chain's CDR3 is CSVAGQINYGYTF. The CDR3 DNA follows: TGCAGCGTCGCCGGACAGATTAACTATGGCTACACCTTC.